One T cell receptor beta chain is described in this entry. No antigen is known for it. The data were taken from a study of T cell responses to AZD1222 COVID-19 vaccine. General observations from the study: At 160-218 and 743-854, vaccine-associated CD4 TCRs were dominant, and they spanned spike.

V was pared by 2 bases and J by 0 bases, with 10 bases between. This CDR3 comprises 15 residues. Germline assignment: CDR1 MNHEY and CDR2 SMNVEV (reference sequence). Assay: immunoSEQ multiplex PCR; the TCRdb copy retains only in-frame clones and omits some. The sample has 65,000 to 85,000 clones; 84% are singletons. The clonotype was recovered from an adult in good health. Sequences were derived from peripheral blood, sampled on day 0 of AZD1222 vaccination. The J gene is TRBJ1-1, the V gene TRBV27; D is uncertain. CDR3 amino acids: CASSLSGRLNTEAFF. As DNA, the CDR3 is TGTGCCAGCAGTTTAAGCGGCAGATTGAACACTGAAGCTTTCTTT.